These T cell receptor beta chains were read from a single sample in a study of response to subunit inactivated influenza vaccine. Via MiXCR, TCRdb re-called the RT-PCR reads, giving one row per CDR3 protein. There are more than 400,000 distinct CDR3 sequences in the sample; approximately 10% occur only once, and approximately 12% lies in the top ten. The sample consisted of PBMCs from blood, taken about 6 weeks after vaccination. The receptors derive from a man aged 45-65 years who received an inactivated influenza vaccine. The CDR3 runs from the conserved cysteine through the conserved F or W.

v_call,cdr3_aa
TRBV5-1,CASSPGLLSSTDTQYF
TRBV7-6,CASSFNEDEQFF
TRBV6-2/TRBV6-3,CASGIGHRELFF
TRBV15,CATSRTSDSNNQETQYF
TRBV12-3/TRBV12-4,CASSPGQGFGYEQYF
TRBV24-1,CATSDPTSGGWNEQFF
TRBV29-1,CSVEAGTRYEQYF
TRBV2,CASSYLPGQSTYEQYF
TRBV3-1,CASSHFSANTGELFF
TRBV10-3,CAISAGGSHEAFF
TRBV20-1,CSARDLRGTGELFF
TRBV12-3/TRBV12-4,CASSQQAGSEKLFF
TRBV20-1,CSARDSQSVQETQYF
TRBV20-1,CSAKLPGLVSGANVLTF
TRBV6-2/TRBV6-3,CASSYFAGELFF
TRBV20-1,CSAKGRIQLLSKPYEQYF
TRBV7-2,CASSLASRLSYEQYF
TRBV12-3/TRBV12-4,CASSTTRQYNEQFF
TRBV29-1,CTGGGQGINEQFF
TRBV12-3/TRBV12-4,CASLGDRVPGYTF
TRBV5-1,CASSSEGGLSYLNEQFF
TRBV4-3,CASSQDDFMRGGYTF
TRBV4-3,CASSQDRHRAREQYF
TRBV6-1,CASSDEKLFF
TRBV2,CASSEIGGVSYEQYF
TRBV29-1,CSVAGGTTGAYEQYF
TRBV27,CASSLDGTGGELFF
TRBV5-1,CASSLGGAVTEAFF
TRBV12-3/TRBV12-4,CASSPGTSGASQYF
TRBV28,CASSRTEVQPQHF
TRBV7-6,CASSLAGRGQETQYF
TRBV5-6,CASSLVGRGTGRYEQYF
TRBV6-2/TRBV6-3,CASRETSGNIQYF
TRBV7-2,CASSLVRGSYNEQFF
TRBV5-1,CASSLAPGQGSSEQYF
TRBV25-1,CASSESLRNTGELFF
TRBV5-6,CASSLGLGQGHTGELFF
TRBV18,CASSPLGLSTDTQYF
TRBV27,CASSFVRGDGYTF
TRBV12-3/TRBV12-4,CASSLLATQETQYF
TRBV7-2,CASSLLSVAGANVLTF
TRBV2,CASSERQGIYGYTF
TRBV7-8,CASSFRRGPYEQYF
TRBV20-1,CSARKGFRGGNQPQHF
TRBV18,CASSLRSGPYEQYF
TRBV3-1,CASSPLPGASGYNEQFF
TRBV7-2,CASSVTGLDYGYTF
TRBV7-2,CASSLVGAGTYNEQFF
TRBV9,CASSPRTSFYEQYF
TRBV24-1,CATSDALRDTSTDTQYF
TRBV5-5,CASSTLGQGGETQYF
TRBV2,CASSAVGGSWAEQYF
TRBV20-1,CSAPQVDRASTEAFF
TRBV6-1,CASSLSLGAPYGYTF